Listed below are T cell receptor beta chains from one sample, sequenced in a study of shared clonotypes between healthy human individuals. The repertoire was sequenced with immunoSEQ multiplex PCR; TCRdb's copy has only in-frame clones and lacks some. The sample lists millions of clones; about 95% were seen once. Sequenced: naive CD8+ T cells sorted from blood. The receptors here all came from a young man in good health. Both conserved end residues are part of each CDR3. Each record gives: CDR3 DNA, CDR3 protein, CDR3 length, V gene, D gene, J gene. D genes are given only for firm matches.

CDR3nt: TGTGCCAGCAGCACGGGACGGAACCAAGAGACCCAGTACTTC
CDR3aa: CASSTGRNQETQYF
len: 14
v_gene: TRBV5-6
d_gene: -
j_gene: TRBJ2-5

CDR3nt: TGCGCCAGCAGCCAGGCTAGCGGGAGCAATGAGCAGTTCTTC
CDR3aa: CASSQASGSNEQFF
len: 14
v_gene: TRBV4-1
d_gene: TRBD2
j_gene: TRBJ2-1

CDR3nt: TGTGCCAGCAGCCCAGGAGGTGGGAATGAGCAGTTCTTC
CDR3aa: CASSPGGGNEQFF
len: 13
v_gene: TRBV27
d_gene: -
j_gene: TRBJ2-1

CDR3nt: TGTGCCAGCAGTGGCTGGACAGGACCGAACACCGGGGAGCTGTTTTTT
CDR3aa: CASSGWTGPNTGELFF
len: 16
v_gene: TRBV2
d_gene: TRBD1
j_gene: TRBJ2-2

CDR3nt: TGTGCCAGCAGCTGGGCCACAGCTATGAACACTGAAGCTTTCTTT
CDR3aa: CASSWATAMNTEAFF
len: 15
v_gene: TRBV5-6
d_gene: -
j_gene: TRBJ1-1

CDR3nt: TGCAGCGTTGAAGGGGGGGACTCTGGGGCCAACGTCCTGACTTTC
CDR3aa: CSVEGGDSGANVLTF
len: 15
v_gene: TRBV29-1
d_gene: -
j_gene: TRBJ2-6

CDR3nt: TGTGCCATCGGGACAGAGAATGAAAAACTGTTTTTT
CDR3aa: CAIGTENEKLFF
len: 12
v_gene: TRBV10-3
d_gene: TRBD1
j_gene: TRBJ1-4

CDR3nt: TGTGCCAGAGGGGGTTGGACAGAGGCGTACTTC
CDR3aa: CARGGWTEAYF
len: 11
v_gene: TRBV6-4
d_gene: -
j_gene: TRBJ2-7

CDR3nt: TGTGCCAGCAGTTTAAGGGGAGAGACTGAAGCTTTCTTT
CDR3aa: CASSLRGETEAFF
len: 13
v_gene: TRBV27
d_gene: -
j_gene: TRBJ1-1

CDR3nt: TGTGCCAGCAGTCTTCCGCCCGGGACAGGGGGCGCAGATACGCAGTATTTT
CDR3aa: CASSLPPGTGGADTQYF
len: 17
v_gene: TRBV27
d_gene: TRBD1
j_gene: TRBJ2-3